Detailed here is one T cell receptor beta chain. TCRdb passed the RT-PCR reads through MiXCR, listing each CDR3 protein once. The sample holds 650,000 to 800,000 distinct CDR3 sequences, approximately 15% seen once. This sample was taken from a study of response to subunit inactivated influenza vaccine. The J segment lost 5 bases and the V segment lost 6 bases, leaving 10 bases of the junction unmatched. The CDR3 has 14 residues. Per the germline V gene, CDR1 is DFQATT and CDR2 is SNEGSKA (reference sequence). This chain joins TRBV20-1 and TRBJ2-4, with 7 bases matching TRBD1. The specimen comprised PBMCs from blood, sampled approximately 15 days before vaccination. This sequence was found in a man aged 50-59 years who received an inactivated influenza vaccine. The CDR3 protein is CSARQGLGQNIQYF. DNA for the CDR3: TGCAGTGCAAGACAGGGATTGGGCCAAAACATTCAGTACTTC.